Listed below are T cell receptor beta chains from one sample, sequenced in a study of shared clonotypes between healthy human individuals. Sequenced by immunoSEQ multiplex PCR; TCRdb stores in-frame clones only, minus some. This repertoire shows roughly 2.2 million clones, over 85% found once; its top ten account for 0.39%. Sequencing used naive CD4+ T cells from PBMCs. These TCRs come from a man between 18 and 35 years old in good health. Some clones in this sample may be carry-over from other donors' samples. CDR3s include the opening cysteine and the closing phenylalanine or tryptophan. Not every row has a clone size; where given, it reads once, few, many or a size class.

J | V | size | CDR3
TRBJ2-7 | TRBV5-4 | - | CASSFGGAAGEQYF
TRBJ1-5 | TRBV28 | - | CASSFAGQGTHQPQHF
TRBJ2-5 | TRBV5-1 | - | CASNSGRVETQYF
TRBJ2-5 | TRBV28 | - | CASSFSETQYF
TRBJ2-5 | TRBV18 | once | CASSRGQGYVETQYF
TRBJ1-6 | TRBV13 | - | CASSLGGGYNSPLHF
TRBJ1-2 | TRBV7-2 | - | CASSFRQGNYGYTF
TRBJ2-3 | TRBV13 | - | CASSLVRGSADTQYF
TRBJ2-7 | TRBV9 | - | CASSVRDFNYEQYF
TRBJ1-1 | TRBV11-2 | - | CASSSTAMNTEAFF
TRBJ2-7 | TRBV7-9 | - | CASSLGQGGLRGEQYF
TRBJ2-7 | TRBV11-2 | - | CASSLDPGTGGSYEQYF
TRBJ2-7 | TRBV4-1 | - | CASRLTLADSYEQYF
TRBJ2-7 | TRBV6-1 | - | CASSEWGLSSYEQYF
TRBJ2-3 | TRBV30 | - | CAWRLAGLRDTQYF
TRBJ2-1 | TRBV28 | - | CASSLIAGAYNEQFF
TRBJ1-2 | TRBV30 | - | CAWSVGTGFSDSYGYTF